This T cell receptor (beta chain) emerged from a study of cytomegalovirus exposure and HLA in healthy donors. About the research overall: Around 78 million unique TCR sequences came from HLA-typed donors in an early release.

Study-wide results and caveats: A previous analysis found most TCR beta V segments productive roughly 87% or roughly 30% of the time. It was assumed in the presence/absence analyses that sequencing depth was roughly uniform across donors. TCR beta sequences reportedly predicted most subjects' HLA-A and HLA-B alleles accurately.

PCR used 60 Vbeta primers and 13 Jbeta primers. The repertoire was sequenced with immunoSEQ multiplex PCR; TCRdb's copy has only in-frame clones and lacks some. The sample lists 60,000 to 90,000 clones; 84% were seen once. The length of the CDR3 is 13 residues. To note about this clone: Its target is not known.

The sample comprised PBMCs. The clonotype comes from a man between 65 and 85 years old in good health and CMV-seropositive. This chain connects TRBV7-5 to TRBJ1-1. TRBV7-5 is described as a pseudogene. This chain's CDR3 is CVRSLARSTEAFF. DNA of the CDR3: TGTGTCAGAAGCTTAGCCCGGAGCACTGAAGCTTTCTTT.